The subject of this entry is one T cell receptor beta chain. Profiling relied on immunoSEQ multiplex PCR, and the TCRdb table lists in-frame clones only, not all of them. Seen here are approximately 250,000 clones, 84% observed once, and the top ten hold 2% to 2.5%. This sample was taken from a study of blood T cell repertoires in COVID-19. Study details: Sample material is recorded as cDNA or gDNA derived from T cells, B-cell-depleted T cells, or PBMCs.

V shed 1 base and J shed 4 bases, with 14 bases lying between them. The CDR3 sequence is 16 residues long. Germline V gene lookup returns CDR1 SGHKS and CDR2 YYEKEE (reference sequence). The chain has TRBV5-5 and TRBJ2-2; tentative D call: TRBD2 (6 bases). The receptor's source is a middle-aged man who had recovered from COVID-19. Sequencing was carried out using peripheral blood. CDR3 nucleotide sequence: TGTGCCAGCAGCTTGTGGTTCCCCGGGGGCACCGGGGAGCTGTTTTTT. Residues: CASSLWFPGGTGELFF.